This TCR beta chain is from a study of shared clonotypes between healthy human individuals. Overall study findings and caveats: A handful of donors shared around 5% of their naive CD4 clonotypes.

Clones were read by immunoSEQ multiplex PCR, and TCRdb kept only the in-frame ones, dropping some. The sample holds under 750,000 clones; just under 75% are singletons and the top ten take under 2%. Regarding this clone: The antigen remains undetermined.

Trimming removed 4 bases at V and 7 bases at J, with 19 bases between. This CDR3 comprises 14 residues. The germline gives CDR1 GTSNPN, CDR2 SVGIG (reference sequence). The rearrangement joins TRBV30 to TRBJ2-5; either TRBD1 or TRBD2 may fit D (5 bases each). This TCR was sampled from a woman in her twenties or thirties in good health. Sequenced sample: memory CD4+ T cells sorted from blood. Subset here: CD45RA-negative fraction. The CDR3 region has the DNA TGTGCCTGGATCCCCCGGGACGGTGGGAGGACCCAGTACTTC. It specifies CAWIPRDGGRTQYF.